This TCR beta chain is from a study of blood T cell repertoires in COVID-19. Study-wide context: Samples representing acute and convalescent COVID-19 were sourced from the United States, Italy and Spain. T cells, B-cell-depleted T cells, or PBMCs supplied cDNA or gDNA.

The CDR3 totals 16 residues. Looked up from germline, CDR1 is ENHRY and CDR2 is SYGVKD. Trimming removed 3 bases from V and 7 bases from J; junction bases left unmatched: 8. This table comes from immunoSEQ multiplex PCR, and its TCRdb copy is limited to in-frame clones, with some not included. In the table there are approximately 65,000 clones, about 90% of which are singletons. The V call is TRBV10-3, the J call TRBJ2-1, with 11 bases matching TRBD2. Sequenced sample: peripheral blood. This TCR was sampled from a man aged 50-60 years with COVID-19, enrolled during active disease. The CDR3 region is CAISDPTSGRGNEQFF. The CDR3 nucleotides read TGTGCCATCAGTGACCCAACTAGCGGGAGAGGTAATGAGCAGTTCTTC.